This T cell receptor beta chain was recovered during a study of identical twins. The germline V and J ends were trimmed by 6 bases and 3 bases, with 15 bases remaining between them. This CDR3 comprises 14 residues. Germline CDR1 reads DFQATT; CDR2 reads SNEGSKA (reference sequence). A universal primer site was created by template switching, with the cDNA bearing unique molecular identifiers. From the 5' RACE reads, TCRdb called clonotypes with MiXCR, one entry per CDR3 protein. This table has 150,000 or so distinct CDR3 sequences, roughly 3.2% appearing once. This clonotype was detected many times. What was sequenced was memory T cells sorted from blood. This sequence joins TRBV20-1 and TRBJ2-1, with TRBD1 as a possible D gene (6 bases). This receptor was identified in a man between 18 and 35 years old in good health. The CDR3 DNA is TGCAGTGCCACCTCGGACAGCCTCTACAATGAGCAGTTCTTC. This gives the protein CSATSDSLYNEQFF.